This TCR beta chain was observed in a study of beta chain features in type 1 diabetes. Background on the study: The samples had about 110,000,000 sorted cells examined in all. Notes on the study in general: Shortening that was moderate but significant affected the TCRB CDR3s of Type 1 diabetes patients in all four CD4+ subsets.

Germline V gene data show CDR1 as SGHVS and CDR2 as FQNEAQ. V lost 2 bases and J lost 2; bases outside the gene matches: 5. The CDR3 is 16 amino acids. The study reverse transcribed the entire isolated RNA, so it sequenced expressed TCRB transcripts. Sequencing used immunoSEQ multiplex PCR; TCRdb keeps in-frame clones, though not all of them. In the table there are more than 100,000 clones, less than 20% of which are singletons. This clone was seen once. What it binds is not known. What was sequenced was central memory CD4+ T cells from blood. This TCR was recovered from a man aged 25 to 40 with type 1 diabetes. The chain carries TRBV7-8 and TRBJ2-3, with 9 nucleotides matching TRBD2. The CDR3 loop reads CASSLLRGGDTDTQYF. CDR3 bases: TGTGCCAGCAGCTTACTGCGCGGGGGGGACACAGATACGCAGTATTTT.